This T cell receptor (beta chain) was captured in a study of post-analysis software for immune sequencing data. Study-level background: Included among the disease courses, which were recorded for the cohort, were relapsing-remitting, secondary progressive and progressive-relapsing multiple sclerosis.

Study-level results: Five TRBV segments, including TRBV5-6, TRBV5-1 and TRBV20-1, were more frequent in patients than controls.

Remarks on this clonotype: Its target is not known.

Included in the TCR beta cDNA libraries were unique molecular identifiers. T cells numbering roughly 0.9 to 10 million yielded cDNA molecules that totaled about 500,000. Each CDR3 protein gets one entry after TCRdb re-called the PCR reads with MiXCR. The repertoire has some 890,000 distinct CDR3 sequences, roughly 58% of them found once; the top ten carry approximately 4.2%. The germline CDR1 and CDR2 sequences are DFQATT and SNEGSKA (reference sequence). CDR3 length: 15 residues. V gave up 3 bases and J gave up 1 base; unmatched junction bases: 4. The sequencing input was blood. The rearrangement uses TRBV20-1 and TRBJ1-2, with 11 bases identical to TRBD1. The clonotype comes from a girl aged 10 to 17 with multiple sclerosis. CDR3 DNA sequence: TGCAGTGCTAGGAGGACAGGGGGCCGTAACTATGGCTACACCTTC. Amino acids: CSARRTGGRNYGYTF.